This is a list of T cell receptor beta chains from one sample in a study of control samples from healthy donors and cancer patients. Data came from immunoSEQ multiplex PCR; TCRdb stores just in-frame clones and leaves some out. Of around 100,000 clones in the sample, about 89% were seen once. Input material: PBMCs. The receptors stem from a man aged 60 to 75 with lung cancer. Both conserved end residues are part of each CDR3. Some rows have no size entry. The others give once, few or many, or a class for an expanded clone.

V | size | CDR3
TRBV7-9 | NA | CASSTSMGGQERQPQHF
TRBV6-1 | NA | CASSEQETDGYTF
TRBV5-1 | NA | CASSLTGTGTGELFF
TRBV11-1 | NA | CASSFQTAGIGELFF
TRBV5-1 | NA | CASSFGTGGQPQHF
TRBV27 | NA | CASRSRNRGLGEAFF
TRBV14 | few | CASSQEAWRGPNTGELFF
TRBV9 | NA | CASSGRPGSGLSPLHF
TRBV6-5 | NA | CASHSYSGANVLTF
TRBV29-1 | NA | CSVQSGTGGAGRETQYF
TRBV7-6 | NA | CASGRGHQETQYF
TRBV4-1 | NA | CASSQAGGAGAFF
TRBV5-1 | few | CASREAASTDTQYF
TRBV7-2 | NA | CASSFAGGGAKNIQYF
TRBV18 | once | CASSPGGGRQGSF
TRBV11-1 | NA | CASKSRELNTDTQYF
TRBV4-1 | NA | CASSQSGDRVGSPLHF
TRBV30 | NA | CAWTTQGNQPQHF
TRBV9 | NA | CASSALNEQFF
TRBV9 | NA | CASSVGASGGSRDTQYF
TRBV7-2 | NA | CASSLNTLTGAEKLFF
TRBV11-1 | NA | CASSRRNEQYF
TRBV27 | few | CASSLGQETQYF
TRBV5-5 | NA | CASSLEAVRTF
TRBV12-3/TRBV12-4 | NA | CASSLQDTYEQYF
TRBV12-3/TRBV12-4 | NA | CASSPDSNYGYTF
TRBV19 | NA | CASSLSGFGTNTYNEQFF